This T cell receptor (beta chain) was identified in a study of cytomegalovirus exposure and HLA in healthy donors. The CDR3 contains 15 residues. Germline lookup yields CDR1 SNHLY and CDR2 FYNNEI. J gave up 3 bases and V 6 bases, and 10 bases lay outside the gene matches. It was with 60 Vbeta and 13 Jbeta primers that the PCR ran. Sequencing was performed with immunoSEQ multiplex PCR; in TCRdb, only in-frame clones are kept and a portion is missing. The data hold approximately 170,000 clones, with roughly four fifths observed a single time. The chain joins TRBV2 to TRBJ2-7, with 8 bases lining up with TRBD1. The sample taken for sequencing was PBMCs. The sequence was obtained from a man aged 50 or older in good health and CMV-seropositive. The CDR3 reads CASSESGTGHYEQYF. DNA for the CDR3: TGTGCCAGCAGCGAATCCGGGACAGGACACTACGAGCAGTACTTC.